The rows below give T cell receptor beta chains drawn from one sample of a study of T cell responses to AZD1222 COVID-19 vaccine. Here immunoSEQ multiplex PCR was the method, and the copy in TCRdb shows in-frame clones only, minus some. The sample holds tens of thousands of clones, more than 70% seen once. Sequenced here: peripheral blood, sampled on day 0 of AZD1222 vaccination. The receptors were gathered from an adult in good health. CDR3s include the opening cysteine and the closing phenylalanine or tryptophan. Each record gives: V gene, clone size, J gene, CDR3 length, CDR3 protein. Not every row has a clone size; where given, it reads once, few, many or a size class.

v_call: TRBV7-8; clone_size: once; j_call: TRBJ2-1; cdr3_length: 16; cdr3_aa: CASSRTGTSGSNEQFF
v_call: TRBV7-2; clone_size: .; j_call: TRBJ1-1; cdr3_length: 14; cdr3_aa: CASSLMPRNTEAFF
v_call: TRBV5-8; clone_size: .; j_call: TRBJ2-4; cdr3_length: 13; cdr3_aa: CASSPTTRGIQYF
v_call: TRBV14; clone_size: .; j_call: TRBJ2-7; cdr3_length: 16; cdr3_aa: CASSQGSEAGAREQYF
v_call: TRBV18; clone_size: .; j_call: TRBJ2-3; cdr3_length: 15; cdr3_aa: CASSPSGSFTDTQYF
v_call: TRBV20-1; clone_size: .; j_call: TRBJ1-2; cdr3_length: 11; cdr3_aa: CSAITHYGYTF
v_call: TRBV29-1; clone_size: .; j_call: TRBJ2-7; cdr3_length: 14; cdr3_aa: CSASGGETAYEQYF
v_call: TRBV11-2; clone_size: .; j_call: TRBJ1-5; cdr3_length: 15; cdr3_aa: CASSLGLSGNQPQHF
v_call: TRBV15; clone_size: .; j_call: TRBJ1-2; cdr3_length: 14; cdr3_aa: CATSRPGQGYGYTF
v_call: TRBV28; clone_size: once; j_call: TRBJ1-4; cdr3_length: 14; cdr3_aa: CASSPPRRDEKLFF
v_call: TRBV20-1; clone_size: .; j_call: TRBJ2-1; cdr3_length: 16; cdr3_aa: CSASQFGTSPYNEQFF
v_call: TRBV6-5; clone_size: .; j_call: TRBJ1-6; cdr3_length: 14; cdr3_aa: CASATEGRDSPLHF
v_call: TRBV15; clone_size: .; j_call: TRBJ2-7; cdr3_length: 14; cdr3_aa: CATSREGIAYEQYF
v_call: TRBV30; clone_size: .; j_call: TRBJ1-4; cdr3_length: 13; cdr3_aa: CAWSYRKNEKLFF
v_call: TRBV4-3; clone_size: .; j_call: TRBJ2-1; cdr3_length: 15; cdr3_aa: CASSQDRRGYNEQFF
v_call: TRBV4-1; clone_size: .; j_call: TRBJ2-1; cdr3_length: 14; cdr3_aa: CASSPGLAGLEQFF
v_call: TRBV7-3; clone_size: .; j_call: TRBJ2-7; cdr3_length: 13; cdr3_aa: CASSLTLGHEQYF
v_call: TRBV7-3; clone_size: .; j_call: TRBJ1-5; cdr3_length: 13; cdr3_aa: CASSLDPYSPQHF
v_call: TRBV3-1/TRBV3-2; clone_size: .; j_call: TRBJ2-3; cdr3_length: 16; cdr3_aa: CASSIGLAGAGDTQYF
v_call: TRBV30; clone_size: .; j_call: TRBJ2-3; cdr3_length: 14; cdr3_aa: CAWSVGDVGDTQYF
v_call: TRBV18; clone_size: .; j_call: TRBJ1-2; cdr3_length: 16; cdr3_aa: CASSPRGSDRNYGYTF
v_call: TRBV24-1; clone_size: .; j_call: TRBJ2-3; cdr3_length: 15; cdr3_aa: CATSDRERGTDTQYF
v_call: TRBV6-5; clone_size: large; j_call: TRBJ1-1; cdr3_length: 14; cdr3_aa: CASGLLGVGTEAFF
v_call: TRBV7-3; clone_size: .; j_call: TRBJ2-1; cdr3_length: 14; cdr3_aa: CASSSIPEGNEQFF
v_call: TRBV30; clone_size: .; j_call: TRBJ1-3; cdr3_length: 16; cdr3_aa: CAWQPRTGVAGVTIYF
v_call: TRBV5-1; clone_size: few; j_call: TRBJ1-2; cdr3_length: 17; cdr3_aa: CASSSNPPGQGFSGYTF
v_call: TRBV21-1; clone_size: .; j_call: TRBJ2-5; cdr3_length: 13; cdr3_aa: CASSPGSRETQYF
v_call: TRBV4-1; clone_size: once; j_call: TRBJ1-6; cdr3_length: 17; cdr3_aa: CASSQDNFSSYNSPLHF
v_call: TRBV6-5; clone_size: few; j_call: TRBJ1-2; cdr3_length: 12; cdr3_aa: CASHTGEGGYTF
v_call: TRBV6-2/TRBV6-3; clone_size: .; j_call: TRBJ2-1; cdr3_length: 13; cdr3_aa: CASSRQLAGVKFF
v_call: TRBV7-6; clone_size: .; j_call: TRBJ2-7; cdr3_length: 15; cdr3_aa: CASSPRGQGGYEQYF
v_call: TRBV5-6; clone_size: .; j_call: TRBJ2-3; cdr3_length: 17; cdr3_aa: CASSLIAGGPTTDTQYF